This T cell receptor (beta chain) was found in a study of T cells expressing NK-cell markers. TCRdb reprocessed the 5' RACE reads and stores each CDR3 protein as one record, lacking DNA. The table for this sample gives about 160,000 distinct CDR3 sequences. This CDR3 region has 14 residues. The TCR was taken from a man aged 18-75 years in good health. What was sequenced was blood T cells: a sorted CD56 or NKG2C T cell subset, CD4+ or CD8+ T cells, or bulk PBMC T cells (not recorded which). The chain couples TRBV12-3 or TRBV12-4 to TRBJ1-3. CDR3 amino acids: CASSLQVAGHTIYF.